The clone carrying this TCR beta chain showed up just a few times. Its specificity is unknown. This sample is part of a study of tumour-infiltrating T cells in Burkitt lymphoma. About the study: This cohort included all epidemiological subtypes of Burkitt lymphoma. Productive clonality predicted overall and progression-free survival.

Study results and limitations: Many Burkitt lymphoma patients shared several public clonotypes.

The method was immunoSEQ multiplex PCR; TCRdb's version includes in-frame clones alone and lacks a portion of them. In the table there are around 45,000 clones, roughly 30% of which are singletons. The sequence came from a human donor with Burkitt lymphoma. Sequencing was carried out using tumor tissue.

CDR3: CASSLTGGRLRNTEAFF. For the CDR3, the DNA is TGTGCCAGCAGCTTAACAGGGGGTCGCTTGAGGAACACTGAAGCTTTCTTT. The rearrangement uses TRBV5-6 and TRBJ1-1; 8 positions match TRBD1. J gave up 1 base and V 2 bases, and 10 bases lay outside the gene matches. From germline, CDR1 is SGHDT and CDR2 YYEEEE. The CDR3 has 17 residues.